This is a list of T cell receptor beta chains from one sample in a study of monozygotic twins with inflammatory bowel disease. TCRdb derives one entry per CDR3 protein from the 5' RACE reads, leaving out DNA. Its listing shows 300,000 to 400,000 distinct CDR3 sequences. Sequenced sample: blood. The source is a human donor with ulcerative colitis or Crohn's disease, or a healthy co-twin of an affected twin (not recorded which). The CDR3 runs from the conserved cysteine through the conserved F or W. For some rows the clone size is stated as once, few or many, or as a class when expanded; others skip it.

j_call clone_size v_call cdr3_length cdr3_aa
TRBJ1-1 NA TRBV6-1 13 CATRQGSNTEAFF
TRBJ1-4 NA TRBV7-6 14 CASSRGGGGEKLFF
TRBJ1-4 NA TRBV5-5 15 CASSTTLRDNEKLFF
TRBJ2-7 NA TRBV5-1 15 CASSLISGDSYEQYF
TRBJ2-7 NA TRBV30 12 CAWSILPSEQYF
TRBJ1-2 NA TRBV7-9 12 CASSRRAYGYTF
TRBJ2-6 NA TRBV4-1 19 CASSQGSGVLSSGANVLTF
TRBJ1-1 NA TRBV12-3/TRBV12-4 15 CASSAGTNLGTEAFF
TRBJ2-5 NA TRBV7-2 15 CASSSPQGAGETQYF
TRBJ2-7 NA TRBV20-1 13 CSAPRPHSYEQYF
TRBJ1-5 NA TRBV7-2 14 CASSSDSQNQPQHF
TRBJ2-6 NA TRBV3-1 20 CASSLKDWALPYSGANVLTF
TRBJ2-2 NA TRBV23-1 15 CASSQSWANTGELFF
TRBJ1-1 NA TRBV27 12 CASLDANTEAFF
TRBJ2-5 NA TRBV11-2 15 CASSLVGTGAETQYF
TRBJ2-7 NA TRBV20-1 13 CSAYRGSSYEQYF
TRBJ2-3 NA TRBV6-2/TRBV6-3 18 CASSYSNWGTADSDTQYF
TRBJ2-1 NA TRBV3-1 14 CASSQVVTSNEQFF
TRBJ2-1 NA TRBV4-2 17 CASSQDLWGSSYNEQFF
TRBJ2-7 NA TRBV20-1 15 CSARSGDGNSYEQYF
TRBJ2-7 NA TRBV12-3/TRBV12-4 13 CASMTSGGHEQYF
TRBJ2-1 NA TRBV6-6 14 CASRLTRVDNEQFF
TRBJ2-7 NA TRBV5-6 14 CASRGGTGGGEQYF
TRBJ1-2 NA TRBV3-1 15 CASSQRRDGIYGYTF
TRBJ1-3 NA TRBV5-5 16 CASSFTGTISGNTIYF
TRBJ2-7 medium-sized TRBV10-3 13 CAISADSPYEQYF
TRBJ1-5 NA TRBV7-2 14 CASSFEGSNQPQHF
TRBJ1-6 NA TRBV28 15 CASSKGVFLNSPLHF
TRBJ2-5 NA TRBV20-1 17 CSARRPSAQTGQETQYF
TRBJ1-2 NA TRBV6-5 15 CASSYAAEPNYGYTF
TRBJ2-1 NA TRBV5-1 16 CASSLALTGGYNEQFF
TRBJ2-7 NA TRBV6-1 14 CASRTGTGAYEQYF
TRBJ1-2 NA TRBV27 13 CASSFRDFYGYTF
TRBJ2-4 NA TRBV20-1 15 CSAVLWTLAKNIQYF
TRBJ2-3 NA TRBV20-1 12 CSALGVQDTQYF
TRBJ1-2 NA TRBV5-6 15 CASSSHRGQIYGYTF
TRBJ2-4 NA TRBV10-1 18 CASSESGAGTGAKNIQYF
TRBJ2-1 NA TRBV7-3 14 CASSLMGAYNDQFF
TRBJ1-5 NA TRBV7-2 16 CASSLGAGERNQPQHF
TRBJ1-1 NA TRBV5-1 15 CASSNYGTGNTEAFF
TRBJ2-7 NA TRBV7-2 17 CASSLKGFGFETYEQYF
TRBJ1-2 NA TRBV6-2/TRBV6-3 13 CASRRGTADGYTF
TRBJ2-1 NA TRBV11-1 15 CASSLLLAGHNEQFF
TRBJ2-2 NA TRBV24-1 16 CATSEAGTGVTGELFF
TRBJ2-2 NA TRBV28 11 CASSASSELFF
TRBJ1-2 NA TRBV20-1 12 CSAFGGLGGYTF
TRBJ1-5 NA TRBV4-2 15 CASSQLRDSNQPQHF
TRBJ2-1 NA TRBV9 15 CASSVTWGFDNEQFF
TRBJ1-5 NA TRBV20-1 15 CSASLRGLESQPQHF
TRBJ1-2 NA TRBV5-8 12 CASSSGEFGYTF
TRBJ1-5 NA TRBV20-1 13 CSARDFGNQPQHF